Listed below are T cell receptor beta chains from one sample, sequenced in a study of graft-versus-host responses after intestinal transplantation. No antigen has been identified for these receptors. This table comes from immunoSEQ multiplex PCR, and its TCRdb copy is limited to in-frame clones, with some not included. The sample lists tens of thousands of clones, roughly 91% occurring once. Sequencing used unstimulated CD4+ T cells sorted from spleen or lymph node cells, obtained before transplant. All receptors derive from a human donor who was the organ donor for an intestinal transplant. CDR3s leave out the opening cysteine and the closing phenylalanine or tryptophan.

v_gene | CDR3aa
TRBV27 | ASRGTSGSYEQY
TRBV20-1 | SASISYEQY
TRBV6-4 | ASSDGLPNSPLH
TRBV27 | ASSLSASSTDTQY
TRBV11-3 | ASSFPSLAGREETQY
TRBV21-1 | ASSKKKKGSGRPSDTQY
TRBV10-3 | AISPWTSQVLT
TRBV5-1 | ASSLGGDQPQH
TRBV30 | AWRGGSYNEQF
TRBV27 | ASSPLGKNYNEQF
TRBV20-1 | SASGRETQY
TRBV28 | ASSLRGSTDTQY
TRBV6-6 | ASSRRQVTDTQY
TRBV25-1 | ATSGLAEYYEQY
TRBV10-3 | AISATTEQY
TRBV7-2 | ASSPRLINYGYT
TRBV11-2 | ASSLVRGGIAYNEQF
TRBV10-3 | AISGLAGSEQY
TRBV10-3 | AISESWQGADGYT
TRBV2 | ASSVFANYGYT
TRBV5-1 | ASGLEGGYEQY
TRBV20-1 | SARTDTQY
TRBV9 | ASRPGGMNTEAF
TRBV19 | ASSDQGQETQY
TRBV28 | ASSLLGQVRGYT
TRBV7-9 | ASSGDRWADSPLH
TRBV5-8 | ASSRNPGTDRFYNEQF